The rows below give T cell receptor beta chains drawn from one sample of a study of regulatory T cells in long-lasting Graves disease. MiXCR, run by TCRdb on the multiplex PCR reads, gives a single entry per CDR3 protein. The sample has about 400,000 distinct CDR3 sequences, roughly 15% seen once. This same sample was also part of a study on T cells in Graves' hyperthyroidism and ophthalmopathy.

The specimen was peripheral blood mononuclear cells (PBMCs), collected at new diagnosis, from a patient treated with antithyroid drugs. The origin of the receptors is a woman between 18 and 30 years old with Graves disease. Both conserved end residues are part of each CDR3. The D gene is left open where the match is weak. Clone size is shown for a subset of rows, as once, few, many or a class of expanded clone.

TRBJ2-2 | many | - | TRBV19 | TGTGCCAGTAGTATCGGCAGGGTAACCGGGGAGCTGTTTTTT | CASSIGRVTGELFF
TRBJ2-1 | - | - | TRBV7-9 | TGTGCCAGCAGCCCGCGACAGGCCCTTCCTGTGGATGAGCAGTCCTTC | CASSPRQALPVDEQSF
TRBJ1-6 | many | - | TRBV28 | TGTGCCAGCAGTTTCCGGAATTCACCCCTCCACTTT | CASSFRNSPLHF
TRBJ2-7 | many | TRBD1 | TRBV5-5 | TGTGCCAGCAGCCGGGACAGCGTCTACGAGCAGTACTTC | CASSRDSVYEQYF
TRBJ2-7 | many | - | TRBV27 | TGTGCCAGCAGTCTAAGACTCCCCTACGAGCAGTACTTC | CASSLRLPYEQYF
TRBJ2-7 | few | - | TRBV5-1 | TGCGCCAGCAGCTTGTGGGACTTTAGAGACGAGCAGTACTTC | CASSLWDFRDEQYF
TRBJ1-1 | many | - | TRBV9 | TGTGCCAGCAGCGTACGTGGGACCACTGAAGCTTTCTTT | CASSVRGTTEAFF
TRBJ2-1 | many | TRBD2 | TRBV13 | TGTGCCAGCAGCGGACCTGGAAGCGGGAGGGGGACAAATGAGCAGTTCTTC | CASSGPGSGRGTNEQFF
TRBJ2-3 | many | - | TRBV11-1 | TGTGCCAGCAGCTTAGAACCCACAGATACGCAGTATTTT | CASSLEPTDTQYF
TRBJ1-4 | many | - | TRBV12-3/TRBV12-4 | TGTGCCAGCAGTTTAGTAGTGGGACCCTCGGGGCGTGAAAAACTGTTTTTT | CASSLVVGPSGREKLFF
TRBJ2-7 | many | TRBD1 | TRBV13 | TGTGCCAGCAGGGCGACGGGACAGGGAGGATACGAGCAGTACTTC | CASRATGQGGYEQYF
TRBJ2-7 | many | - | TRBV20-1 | TGCAGTGCTATATCTGGGGGCGCATACGAGCAGTACTTC | CSAISGGAYEQYF
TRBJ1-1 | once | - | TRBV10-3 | TGTGCCATCAGTGATATTAGTGGCGGTGAAGCTTTCTTT | CAISDISGGEAFF
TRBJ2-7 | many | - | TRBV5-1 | TGCGCCAGCAGCTTGGTCCAGGGCTACGAGCAGTACTTC | CASSLVQGYEQYF
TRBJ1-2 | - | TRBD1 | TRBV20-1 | TGCAGTGCTTCCGGGACAGGGAGGTTTAGCTACACCTTC | CSASGTGRFSYTF
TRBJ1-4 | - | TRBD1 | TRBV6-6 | TGTGCCAGCAGTTACTCGACAGGGACTAATGAAAAACTGTTTTTT | CASSYSTGTNEKLFF
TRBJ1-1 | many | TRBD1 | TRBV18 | TGTGCCAGCTCACCGAGACAGGGGGCCTGGAACACTGAAGCTTTCTTT | CASSPRQGAWNTEAFF
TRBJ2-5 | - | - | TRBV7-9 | TGTGCCAGCAGCTTATGGCAACAAGAGACCCAGTACTTC | CASSLWQQETQYF
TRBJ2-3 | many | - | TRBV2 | TGTGCCAGCAGTGGCGGAGGGTCGTTTGAAGATACGCAGTATTTT | CASSGGGSFEDTQYF
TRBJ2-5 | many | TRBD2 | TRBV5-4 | TGTGCCAGCAGCTTGGCCGGCGGGGGCCAAGAGACCCAGTACTTC | CASSLAGGGQETQYF
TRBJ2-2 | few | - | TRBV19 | TGTGCCAGTACCCGCCGACCGGGACGCCATATAAACACCGGGGAGCTGTTTTTT | CASTRRPGRHINTGELFF
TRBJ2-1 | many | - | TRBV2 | TGTGCCAGCCAGTTAACCGGGACCCCCGTTCTCTTC | CASQLTGTPVLF
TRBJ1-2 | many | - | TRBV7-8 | TGTGCCAGCAGCTTAGCTGTGGACTACACCTTC | CASSLAVDYTF
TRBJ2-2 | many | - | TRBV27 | TGTGCCAGCAGTCTCAGAAGGCGCTTCAACACCGGGGAGCTGTTTTTT | CASSLRRRFNTGELFF
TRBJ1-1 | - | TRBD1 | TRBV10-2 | TGCGCCAGCAGTGCCACCAGACAGGGTGGCGCTGAAGCTTTCTTT | CASSATRQGGAEAFF
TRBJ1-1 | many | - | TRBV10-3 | TGTGCCATCAGTGAGCCTCCCGACAGTGAAGCTTTCTTT | CAISEPPDSEAFF
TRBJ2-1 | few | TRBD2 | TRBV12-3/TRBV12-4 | TGTGCCAGCAGGGCTAGCGGGAACAGCAATGAGCAGTTCTTC | CASRASGNSNEQFF
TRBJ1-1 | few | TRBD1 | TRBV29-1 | TGCAGCGTGGGACAGGGCCGGGCTGAAGCTTTCTTT | CSVGQGRAEAFF
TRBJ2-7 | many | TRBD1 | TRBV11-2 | TGTGCCAGCAGCGACCGGGACAGGATCTACGAGCAGTACTTC | CASSDRDRIYEQYF
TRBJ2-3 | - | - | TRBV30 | TGTGCCTGGAGTAGTCCAGGATTCACAGATACGCAGTATTTT | CAWSSPGFTDTQYF
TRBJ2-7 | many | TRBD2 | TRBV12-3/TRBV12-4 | TGTGCCAGCAGTTTAGGGCGTCGTACTAGCGGGAGAGGGGGCGAGCAGTACTTC | CASSLGRRTSGRGGEQYF
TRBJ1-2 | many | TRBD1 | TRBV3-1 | TGTGCCAGCAGCACTCACAGGGGTGGCTACACCTTC | CASSTHRGGYTF
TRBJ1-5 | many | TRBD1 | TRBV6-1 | TGTGCCAGCTGCCGACGTCCGACAGGGGGCAATCAGCCCCAGCATTTT | CASCRRPTGGNQPQHF
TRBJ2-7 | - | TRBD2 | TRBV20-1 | TGCAGTGCTAGAGATCGCGGGAGGGCCATCTACGAGCAGTACTTC | CSARDRGRAIYEQYF
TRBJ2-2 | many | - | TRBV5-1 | TGCGCCAGCAGCAGGTGGCAGGGCGTCGGGGAGCTGTTTTTT | CASSRWQGVGELFF
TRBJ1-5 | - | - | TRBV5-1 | TGCGCCAGCAGCTTGGGCCAGGGGATTTCCGGCAATCAGCCCCAGCATTTT | CASSLGQGISGNQPQHF
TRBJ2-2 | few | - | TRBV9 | TGTGCCAGCAGCGGGGAAGGCAACACCGGGGAGCTGTTTTTT | CASSGEGNTGELFF
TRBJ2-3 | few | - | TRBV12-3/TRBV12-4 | TGTGCCAGCAGTTTAGACAAAAGCCGGGCAGATACGCAGTATTTT | CASSLDKSRADTQYF
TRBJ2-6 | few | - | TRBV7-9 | TGTGCCAGCAGCGTGGGACGGACGAGCTCTGGGGCCAACGTCCTGACTTTC | CASSVGRTSSGANVLTF
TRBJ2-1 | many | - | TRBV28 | TGTGCCAGCAGTTTAATGCTAGCTAGGTCAGGGGAGCAGTTCTTC | CASSLMLARSGEQFF
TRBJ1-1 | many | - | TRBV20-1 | TGCAGTGCTGACCCAGGAGGAGAGAACAAAGCTTTCTTT | CSADPGGENKAFF
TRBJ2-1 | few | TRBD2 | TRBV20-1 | TGCAGTGCCGAGGGACTAAACTCCTACAATGAGCAGTTCTTC | CSAEGLNSYNEQFF
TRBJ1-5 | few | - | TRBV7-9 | TGTGCCAGCAGCTTGGCCGGGGAATATGACAATCAGCCCCAGCATTTT | CASSLAGEYDNQPQHF
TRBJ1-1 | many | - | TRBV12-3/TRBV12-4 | TGTGCCAGCAGTTTACGCCACACGAACACTGAAGCTTTCTTT | CASSLRHTNTEAFF
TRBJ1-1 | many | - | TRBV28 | TGTGCCAGCAGCCGACTGGGGTCGAACACTGAAGCTTTCTTT | CASSRLGSNTEAFF
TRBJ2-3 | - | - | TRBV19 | TGTGCCAGTAGTACCGACAGGATTGGCACAGATACGCAGTATTTT | CASSTDRIGTDTQYF
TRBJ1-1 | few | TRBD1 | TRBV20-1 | TGCAGTGCTAGGGACAGGCTGGGCGCTGAAGCTTTCTTT | CSARDRLGAEAFF
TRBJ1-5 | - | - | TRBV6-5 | TGTGCCAGCAGTTATATGGGGGATAGCAATCAGCCCCAGCATTTT | CASSYMGDSNQPQHF
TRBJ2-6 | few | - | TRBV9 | TGTGCCAGCAGCGTAGCGGCCGGGGCCAACGTCCTGACTTTC | CASSVAAGANVLTF
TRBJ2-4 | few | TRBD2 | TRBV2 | TGTGCCAGCAGTGAAATCTTGGCGGGGGAAGCCAAAAACATTCAGTACTTC | CASSEILAGEAKNIQYF
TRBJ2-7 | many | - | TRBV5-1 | TGCGCCAGCTCCCGAATGGAAGCCCCCTACGAGCAGTACTTC | CASSRMEAPYEQYF
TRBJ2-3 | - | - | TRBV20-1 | TGCAGTGCTCAGCCTCCTAGCACAGATACGCAGTATTTT | CSAQPPSTDTQYF
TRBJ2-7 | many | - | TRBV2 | TGTGCCAGCAATCGGGACACCAGTCCCTACGAGCAGTACTTC | CASNRDTSPYEQYF
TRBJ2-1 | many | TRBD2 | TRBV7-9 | TGTGCCAGTCGCTTCGGGAGGGGGACGGTTAATGAGCAGTTCTTC | CASRFGRGTVNEQFF
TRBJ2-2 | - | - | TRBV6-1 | TGTGCCAGCAGCAAAAGGAACACCGGGGAGCTGTTTTTT | CASSKRNTGELFF
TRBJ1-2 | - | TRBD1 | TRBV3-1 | TGTGCCAGCAGCCAGGGGGCGCCGGGACAGCTAGCTAACTATGGCTACACCTTC | CASSQGAPGQLANYGYTF
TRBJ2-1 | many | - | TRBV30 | TGTGCCTGGAGTGTAGGGGCTTCTCACTACAATGAGCAGTTCTTC | CAWSVGASHYNEQFF
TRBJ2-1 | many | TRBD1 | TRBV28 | TGTGCCAGCAGTCCTCGGACAGGGAGCAATGAGCAGTTCTTC | CASSPRTGSNEQFF
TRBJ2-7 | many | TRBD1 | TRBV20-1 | TGCAGTGCTATCCCGGGACAGTACGAGCAGTACTTC | CSAIPGQYEQYF